One and the same sample provided the 15 T cell receptor beta chains below, sequenced in a study of human CD8 memory T cell subsets. Construction of TCR beta libraries was accomplished by means of UMI-labeled 5' RACE. Reanalyzing the 5' RACE reads, TCRdb keeps one entry per CDR3 protein, without DNA. The sample has under 20,000 distinct CDR3 sequences; the top ten hold 5% to 5.5%. The sequenced material came from CD8+ T cells from PBMCs. These receptor sequences come from a human donor in good health.

The CDR3 reads CASSGQGSGNTIYF. The V and J genes are TRBV4-2 and TRBJ1-3. The CDR3 contains 14 residues. Germline CDR1 is LGHNA and CDR2 is YNFKEQ.

The chain combines TRBV6-1 with TRBJ1-1. This CDR3 spans 13 amino acids. The germline gives CDR1 MNHNS, CDR2 SASEGT. CDR3 loop: CASSVFESTEAFF.

The CDR3 sequence is CASSDQPGQGVGDTQYF. The gene calls are TRBV2 and TRBJ2-3; TCRdb lists TRBD1, though no DNA is available to test this call. Germline lookup yields CDR1 SNHLY and CDR2 FYNNEI. CDR3 length equals 17 residues.

This chain links TRBV15 with TRBJ1-6; TCRdb outputs TRBD1, but without DNA this stays unchecked. Germline CDR1 and CDR2: LNHNV and YYDKDF (reference sequence). This CDR3 has 14 residues. The CDR3 here is CATSREGDGSPLHF.

This clonotype is labeled medium-sized (0.01 to 0.1%) based on frequency. V is TRBV12-3 or TRBV12-4 and J is TRBJ2-1; TCRdb outputs TRBD1, but without DNA this stays unchecked. The CDR3 runs to 16 residues. The CDR3 region is CASSPEGVARHNEQFF.

This chain connects TRBV5-1 to TRBJ2-1. Germline V gene sequence: CDR1 SGHRS, CDR2 YFSETQ. CDR3 length: 15 amino acids. The CDR3 sequence: CASSLTQRSYNEQFF.

The chain recombines TRBV30 with TRBJ1-1. This CDR3 has 12 residues. CDR1 GTSNPN and CDR2 SVGIG come from the germline V gene (reference sequence). CDR3 sequence reads: CAWTDFGTEAFF.

The gene calls are TRBV28 and TRBJ1-5; the TCRdb D gene call, TRBD1, has no DNA to confirm it. The CDR3 loop spans 14 amino acids. Germline CDR1 and CDR2: MDHEN and SYDVKM. CDR3 protein: CASSVGQGNQPQHF.

This clonotype is classed as medium-sized by frequency. V gene TRBV27 combines with J gene TRBJ2-7; TCRdb's D call of TRBD2 is untestable without DNA. Germline V gene lookup returns CDR1 MNHEY and CDR2 SMNVEV (reference sequence). This CDR3 spans 15 amino acids. CDR3 in amino acids: CASSSTSEPSYEQYF.

This chain uses TRBV28 with TRBJ1-2. The V gene's germline CDR1 is MDHEN and CDR2 SYDVKM. The CDR3 sequence is 13 residues long. The CDR3 here is CASSLEVNYGYTF.

This chain joins TRBV12-5 and TRBJ2-1. CDR1 and CDR2 from the germline V gene are LGHNT and FRNRAP. The CDR3 length is 11 residues. The CDR3 loop is CASVEAAEQFF.

By frequency, this clonotype registers medium-sized. The chain joins TRBV7-8 to TRBJ2-1; TCRdb selects TRBD2, and the lack of DNA leaves this call unchecked. This CDR3 is 14 amino acids long. In germline, CDR1 is SGHVS, CDR2 FQNEAQ. The CDR3 sequence: CASTLLAGENEQFF.

The chain joins TRBV15 to TRBJ2-5; TCRdb returns TRBD1, unconfirmable since there is no DNA. Germline V gene data show CDR1 as LNHNV and CDR2 as YYDKDF (reference sequence). The CDR3 runs 13 residues. CDR3 protein: CATSREGEETQYF.

This chain connects TRBV5-1 to TRBJ2-3; without DNA, the TCRdb call of TRBD2 cannot be checked. The CDR3 runs to 18 residues. The germline V gene encodes CDR1 SGHRS and CDR2 YFSETQ. CDR3 protein: CASSPRASGGERTNTQYF.

This chain uses TRBV20-1 with TRBJ2-7. Germline CDR1 DFQATT, CDR2 SNEGSKA (reference sequence). This CDR3 spans 15 amino acids. CDR3 sequence reads: CSARGRSGNSYEQYF.